The rows below give T cell receptor beta chains drawn from one sample of a study of beta chain features in type 1 diabetes. The data were produced by immunoSEQ multiplex PCR, yet TCRdb's version contains in-frame clones alone and is incomplete. The data show fewer than 400,000 clones, 8% seen once. Material: central memory CD4+ T cells from blood. The origin of the receptors is a woman younger than 35 in good health. CDR3s include the opening cysteine and the closing phenylalanine or tryptophan. A D gene is named only where the DNA matches it firmly. Rows may omit the clone size; those that give it use once, few, many or a size class.

>TRBD1|TRBV9|TRBJ2-3|few
TGTGCCAGCAGCGTAGTAGGTACAGGGGTAACAGATACGCAGTATTTT
CASSVVGTGVTDTQYF
>.|TRBV11-2|TRBJ2-1|.
TGTGCCAGCAGCCCCCGAAATGGGGATGGGAATGAGCAGTTCTTC
CASSPRNGDGNEQFF
>TRBD1|TRBV7-3|TRBJ2-3|few
TGTGCCAGCAGCAGAGCCGGGACAGGGGGCACAGATACGCAGTATTTT
CASSRAGTGGTDTQYF
>.|TRBV2|TRBJ2-3|.
TGTGCCAGCAGTTCTCGGGCAGGGGGCACAGATACGCAGTATTTT
CASSSRAGGTDTQYF
>.|TRBV7-2|TRBJ2-3|.
TGTGCCAGCAGTGTTGGCGATTCAGGCACAGATACGCAGTATTTT
CASSVGDSGTDTQYF
>TRBD2|TRBV9|TRBJ2-1|.
TGTGCCAGCAGCGTAGCCAGAGGGCATCCTAGCGGGAGGGACAATGAGCAGTTCTTC
CASSVARGHPSGRDNEQFF
>TRBD2|TRBV7-9|TRBJ2-7|.
TGTGCCAGCAGCCCAACTAGCACGGGACTAGCGGCCTACGAGCAGTACTTC
CASSPTSTGLAAYEQYF
>TRBD2|TRBV6-1|TRBJ2-3|few
TGTGCCATCAGTGAGTTGATGTGGCGGGAGGGCCGGACGCAGTATTTT
CAISELMWREGRTQYF
>.|TRBV28|TRBJ1-5|few
TGTGCCAGCAGTTTTGCGGTTCAGCCCCAGCATTTT
CASSFAVQPQHF
>TRBD1|TRBV7-2|TRBJ1-3|few
TGTGCCAGCAGCTGGGGGACAGGGACAAGAAACACCATATATTTT
CASSWGTGTRNTIYF
>.|TRBV2|TRBJ2-1|few
TGTGCCAGCAACAGGGTAAATGAGCAGTTCTTC
CASNRVNEQFF
>.|TRBV6-6|TRBJ1-1|.
TGTGCCAGCAGTTCCCAAGGACAAGGACCCACTGAAGCTTTCTTT
CASSSQGQGPTEAFF
>TRBD1|TRBV9|TRBJ1-1|few
TGTGCCAGCAGCGATGTAGACAGGGGGAGGACTGAAGCTTTCTTT
CASSDVDRGRTEAFF
>.|TRBV15|TRBJ2-6|.
TGTGCCACCAGCAGTCTGGAGGGAGTCTCTGGGGCCAACGTCCTGACTTTC
CATSSLEGVSGANVLTF
>.|TRBV5-1|TRBJ2-4|few
TGCGCCAGCAGCTTGGAGGGTAGCCTGAACATTCAGTACTTC
CASSLEGSLNIQYF